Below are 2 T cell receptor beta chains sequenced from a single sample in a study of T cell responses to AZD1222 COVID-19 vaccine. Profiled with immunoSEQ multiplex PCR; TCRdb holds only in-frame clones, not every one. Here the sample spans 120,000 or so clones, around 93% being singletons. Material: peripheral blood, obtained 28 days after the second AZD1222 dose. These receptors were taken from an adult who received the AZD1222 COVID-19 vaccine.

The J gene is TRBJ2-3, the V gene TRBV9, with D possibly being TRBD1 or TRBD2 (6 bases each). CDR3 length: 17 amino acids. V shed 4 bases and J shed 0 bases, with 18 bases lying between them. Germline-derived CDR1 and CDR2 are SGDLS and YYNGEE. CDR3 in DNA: TGTGCCAGCAGCCCTCTCGTGAGGGGGGTGAGCACAGATACGCAGTATTTT. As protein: CASSPLVRGVSTDTQYF.

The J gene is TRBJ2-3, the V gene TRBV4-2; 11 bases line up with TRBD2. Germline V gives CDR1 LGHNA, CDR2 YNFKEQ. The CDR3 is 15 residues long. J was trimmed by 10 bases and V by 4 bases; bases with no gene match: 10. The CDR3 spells CASSRQTSGAGSQYF. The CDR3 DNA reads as TGTGCCAGCAGCCGCCAGACTAGCGGGGCCGGGTCGCAGTATTTT.